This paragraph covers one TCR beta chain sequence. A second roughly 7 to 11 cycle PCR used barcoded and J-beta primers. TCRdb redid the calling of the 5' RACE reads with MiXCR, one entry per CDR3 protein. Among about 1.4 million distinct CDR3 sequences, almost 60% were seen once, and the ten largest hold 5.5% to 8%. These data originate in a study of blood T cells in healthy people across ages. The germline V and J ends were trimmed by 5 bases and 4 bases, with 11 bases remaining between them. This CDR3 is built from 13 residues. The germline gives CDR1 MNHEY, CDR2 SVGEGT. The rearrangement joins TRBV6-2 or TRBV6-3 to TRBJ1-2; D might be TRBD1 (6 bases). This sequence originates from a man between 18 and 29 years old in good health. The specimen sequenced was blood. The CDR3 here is CASSDRDTYGYTF. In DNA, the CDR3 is TGTGCCAGCAGTGACCGGGACACCTATGGCTACACCTTC.